The 8 T cell receptor beta chains in this list originate from one sample, sequenced in a study of vaccination effects on CD4 cells after COVID-19. ViraFEST expansion of antigen-specific CD4+ T cells with viral peptide pools preceded sequencing. The culture ran for 10 days before CD4+ T cells were isolated. Participants received two doses of either the BNT162b2 or mRNA-1273 vaccine. Some clones are missing from TCRdb's copy, which holds only in-frame ones; the method was immunoSEQ multiplex PCR. The sample comprises about 33,000 clones, around 82% of which are singletons, and about 1.6% rests with the top ten. What these receptors recognize is not known. The sample in question was CD4+ T cells from PBMCs cultured with HCoV-NL63 spike peptides, obtained after COVID-19 vaccination. The origin of the receptors is a human donor who received a COVID-19 vaccine. Some clones in this sample may be carry-over from other donors' samples.

CDR3 sequence (DNA): TGTGCTAGTGGTTTGACCCGGGACGGAGCCTCTGGGGCCAACGTCCTGACTTTC. It translates to CASGLTRDGASGANVLTF. J is TRBJ2-6 and V is TRBV12-5, with D perhaps given as TRBD1 or TRBD2 (5 bases each). The V gene lost 2 bases and the J gene lost 0 bases, with 14 bases spanning the gap. This CDR3 spans 18 amino acids. Per germline, CDR1 LGHNT and CDR2 FRNRAP. Looking up the rest from reference TRBV12-5 and TRBJ2-6 gives the full variable domain: DARVTQTPRHKVTEMGQEVTMRCQPILGHNTVFWYRQTMMQGLELLAYFRNRAPLDDSGMPKDRFSAEMPDATLATLKIQPSEPRDSAVYFCASGLTRDGASGANVLTFGAGSRLTVL.

This chain joins TRBV15 and TRBJ1-5; the match to TRBD1 covers 7 bases. V gave up 2 bases and J gave up 5 bases; unmatched junction bases: 6. The CDR3 consists of 15 residues. Germline values: CDR1 LNHNV, CDR2 YYDKDF (reference sequence). The CDR3 is CATSRLGQAHQPQHF. The CDR3 DNA sequence: TGTGCCACCAGCAGACTTGGACAGGCCCATCAGCCCCAGCATTTT. Looking up the rest from reference TRBV15 and TRBJ1-5 gives the full variable domain: DAMVIQNPRYQVTQFGKPVTLSCSQTLNHNVMYWYQQKSSQAPKLLFHYYDKDFNNEADTPDNFQSRRPNTSFCFLDIRSPGLGDTAMYLCATSRLGQAHQPQHFGDGTRLSIL.

The rearrangement uses TRBV7-8 and TRBJ2-5, with D hard to call. The CDR3 runs to 13 residues. Germline CDR1 reads SGHVS; CDR2 reads FQNEAQ. V was cut by 5 bases and J by 0 bases, with 7 bases left in between. The CDR3 region has the DNA TGTGCCAGCAGCAGGTTGTACCAAGAGACCCAGTACTTC. Translation gives CASSRLYQETQYF. Based on the CDR3 plus reference TRBV7-8 and TRBJ2-5, the full variable domain is GAGVSQSPRYKVAKRGQDVALRCDPISGHVSLFWYQQALGQGPEFLTYFQNEAQLDKSGLPSDRFFAERPEGSVSTLKIQRTQQEDSAVYLCASSRLYQETQYFGPGTRLLVL.

The V call is TRBV5-4, the J call TRBJ1-4; the match to TRBD1 covers 11 bases. CDR1 and CDR2 from the germline V gene are SGHNT and YYREEE (reference sequence). V was pared by 4 bases and J by 2 bases, with 1 base of the junction left unmatched. The CDR3 has 15 residues. The DNA for the CDR3 is TGTGCCAGCAGCAGGACAGGGGGCACTAATGAAAAACTGTTTTTT. Translation gives CASSRTGGTNEKLFF.

V and J are TRBV19 and TRBJ1-5; D not certain. Trimming stripped 5 bases from V and 3 bases from J, with 11 bases between. Germline V CDR1 and CDR2: LNHDA, SQIVND (reference sequence). CDR3 size: 14 residues. The CDR3: CASSSERDNQPQHF. CDR3 coding DNA: TGTGCCAGTAGTTCAGAAAGGGACAATCAGCCCCAGCATTTT.

J is TRBJ2-3 and V is TRBV6-6, with TRBD2 as a possible D gene (6 bases). Trimming removed 6 bases at V and 4 bases at J, with 8 bases between. The CDR3 is 12 amino acids. In germline, CDR1 is MNHNY, CDR2 SVGAGI (reference sequence). CDR3 bases: TGTGCCAGCAGCCCTAGCGCAGATACGCAGTATTTT. Translating gives CASSPSADTQYF.

The genes are TRBV19 and TRBJ1-2; D uncertain. There are 14 residues in the CDR3. V lost 1 base to trimming and J lost 0 bases, with 6 bases between them. The germline V gene has CDR1 LNHDA and CDR2 SQIVND (reference sequence). This CDR3 reads CASSIVAANYGYTF. In DNA form, the CDR3 reads TGTGCCAGTAGTATAGTGGCCGCTAACTATGGCTACACCTTC.

The genes are TRBV18 and TRBJ2-2; a possible D gene is TRBD1 (5 bases). The CDR3 extends over 15 amino acids. Germline lookup yields CDR1 KGHSH and CDR2 LQKENI. The V gene lost 0 bases and the J gene lost 1 base, with 6 bases spanning the gap. CDR3 residues: CASSPPDKNTGELFF. CDR3 sequence (DNA): TGTGCCAGCTCACCACCGGACAAGAACACCGGGGAGCTGTTTTTT.